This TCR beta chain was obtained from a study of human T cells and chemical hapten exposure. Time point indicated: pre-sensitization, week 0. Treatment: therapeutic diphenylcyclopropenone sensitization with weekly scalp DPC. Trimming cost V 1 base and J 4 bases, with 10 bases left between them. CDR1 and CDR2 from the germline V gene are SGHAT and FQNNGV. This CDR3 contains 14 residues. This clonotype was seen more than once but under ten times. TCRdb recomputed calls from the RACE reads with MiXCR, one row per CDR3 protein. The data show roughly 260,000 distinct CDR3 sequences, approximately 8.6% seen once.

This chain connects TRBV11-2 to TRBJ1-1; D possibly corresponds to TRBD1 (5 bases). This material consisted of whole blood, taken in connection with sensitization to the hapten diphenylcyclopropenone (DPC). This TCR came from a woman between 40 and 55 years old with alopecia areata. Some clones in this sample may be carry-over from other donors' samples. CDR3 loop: CASSLGWGGTEAFF. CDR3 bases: TGTGCCAGCAGCTTAGGATGGGGGGGCACTGAAGCTTTCTTT.